This T cell receptor beta chain was sequenced during a study of T cell responses to AZD1222 COVID-19 vaccine. Study-wide background: Pooling covered second doses at about 4 or about 12 weeks.

This CDR3 comprises 14 residues. Germline loops: CDR1 MNHEY, CDR2 SVGAGI. With 7 bases removed from V and 0 bases from J, the gap between germline ends came to 12 bases. Measured with immunoSEQ multiplex PCR; TCRdb has only the in-frame clones, and not every one. The table shows 94,000 or so clones, with 80% to 90% occurring only once. For this clone: Antigen specificity is unknown.

Overall study results and limits: Females made up more of the donors, who were largely white British, and clonal diversity may have come out too low. The repertoires were collected only after the peak T cell response. Increased Spike-specific TCR breadth and depth were observed after two AZD1222 doses.

The chain has TRBV6-5 and TRBJ1-1, with D possibly TRBD1 on 5 matching bases. This TCR was sampled from an adult in good health. Material: peripheral blood, obtained on day 0 of AZD1222 vaccination. The CDR3 reads CASNGGLVNTEAFF. Written as DNA, the CDR3 is TGTGCCAGCAATGGGGGTCTAGTGAACACTGAAGCTTTCTTT.